These 26 T cell receptor beta chains share one sample of origin, sequenced in a study of CD8+CD57+ T cells in acquired aplastic anemia. Researchers used genomic DNA as the template to profile TCR beta VDJ and CDR3. TCRdb re-called the reads with MiXCR, one entry per CDR3 protein. The sample includes about 20,000 distinct CDR3 sequences, approximately 37% of them seen just once. These TCRs are of unknown antigen specificity. Those patients picked for sequencing had displayed CD8+CD57+ cell expansion on flow cytometry. Regarding the study as a whole: Total CD4+ and CD8+ pools in patients were more diverse than the CD8+CD57+ cells of those patients.

Sequenced sample: CD8+CD57+ T cells sorted from PBMCs. The sample's subset: bead-enriched CD8+CD57+ effector memory T cells from SAA patients. Source of these receptors: a human donor with aplastic anemia.

The chain couples TRBV6-5 to TRBJ1-5, with D hard to call. CDR3 length: 15 residues. The V end lost 10 bases, the J end lost 0 bases, and 16 bases lay between the germline ends. Germline V gene data show CDR1 as MNHEY and CDR2 as SVGAGI. The DNA of the CDR3 is TGTGCCAACAGCCGCGGCAGAAATAGCAATCAGCCCCAGCATTTT. Amino acid sequence: CANSRGRNSNQPQHF.

Note on this clonotype: This clone may be a read error of a much larger clone one base away. The chain employs TRBV20-1 and TRBJ2-7, with D perhaps matching TRBD1 or TRBD2 (5 bases each). The CDR3 extends over 15 amino acids. Germline CDR1 DFQATT, CDR2 SNEGSKA (reference sequence). V was cut by 2 bases and J by 0 bases, with 14 bases left in between. The CDR3 is CSARTGPQSSYEQYF. CDR3 DNA: TGCAGTGCTAGAACGGGACCGCAGAGCTCCTACGAGCAGTACTTC.

The chain links TRBV10-3 to TRBJ2-1; 8 bases fit TRBD2. V dropped 1 base and J dropped 1; count of bases not matched to a gene: 6. Looked up from germline, CDR1 is ENHRY and CDR2 is SYGVKD. CDR3 length equals 17 residues. The CDR3 region has the DNA TGTGCCATCAGTGAGTACGGGGGGGAAGGGTCCTACAATGAGCAGTTCTTC. Amino acid sequence: CAISEYGGEGSYNEQFF.

The chain carries TRBV20-1 and TRBJ1-2, with a possible D match to TRBD1 (5 bases). CDR3 length: 13 amino acids. CDR1 and CDR2 (germline): DFQATT, SNEGSKA (reference sequence). V lost 4 bases, J lost 3 bases, and 12 bases lay in between. CDR3 DNA sequence: TGCAGTGCTACCGCAGGGTGGGACTATGGCTACACCTTC. It encodes CSATAGWDYGYTF.

The CDR3 sequence is CSARDNRGDQPQHF. The CDR3 nucleotides read TGCAGTGCTAGAGACAACAGGGGGGATCAGCCCCAGCATTTT. This sequence joins TRBV20-1 and TRBJ1-5; 8 bases map to TRBD1. Trimming took 0 bases from V and 5 from J; bases not matched to a gene: 3. The germline V gene encodes CDR1 DFQATT and CDR2 SNEGSKA (reference sequence). The CDR3 spans 14 residues.

This clonotype was observed at least ten times. The chain carries TRBV4-1 and TRBJ2-3; the D is unclear. From germline, CDR1 is MGHRA and CDR2 YSYEKL. CDR3 length: 13 amino acids. V was cut by 1 base and J by 5 bases, with 7 bases left in between. CDR3 sequence (DNA): TGCGCCAGCAGCCAAGGTCTTGAAGATACGCAGTATTTT. Amino acids: CASSQGLEDTQYF.

The J gene is TRBJ2-3, the V gene TRBV15; no definite D call. Germline CDR1 is LNHNV and CDR2 is YYDKDF (reference sequence). Trimming removed 1 base from V and 4 bases from J, with 9 bases in between. CDR3 length: 14 residues. The CDR3 sequence: CATSRGTEPDTQYF. The DNA of the CDR3 is TGTGCCACCAGCAGAGGGACCGAACCAGATACGCAGTATTTT. Filled out from reference TRBV15 and TRBJ2-3, the complete variable domain reads DAMVIQNPRYQVTQFGKPVTLSCSQTLNHNVMYWYQQKSSQAPKLLFHYYDKDFNNEADTPDNFQSRRPNTSFCFLDIRSPGLGDTAMYLCATSRGTEPDTQYFGPGTRLTVL.

The chain is built from TRBV4-3 and TRBJ1-6, with 7 bases that match TRBD1. V shed 2 bases and J 6 bases; nucleotides not matched to a gene: 4. Germline CDR1 is LGHNA and CDR2 is YSLEER. The CDR3 totals 15 residues. The CDR3 here is CASSQRSGGNSPLHF. CDR3 sequence (DNA): TGCGCCAGCAGCCAACGATCAGGGGGTAATTCACCCCTCCACTTT.

This clonotype was found many times. The chain combines TRBV12-3 or TRBV12-4 with TRBJ2-7; D perhaps matches TRBD1 (6 bases). The CDR3 is made up of 11 amino acids. Trimming took off 5 bases at V and 4 bases at J, with 6 bases between the two ends. CDR3 DNA: TGTGCCAGCAGTCAGGGGTACGAGCAGTACTTC. Residues: CASSQGYEQYF.

This clonotype appeared a few times. The chain carries TRBV20-1 and TRBJ2-7, with unresolved D. The germline V gene has CDR1 DFQATT and CDR2 SNEGSKA (reference sequence). This CDR3 is 14 amino acids long. Trimming removed 5 bases from V and 1 base from J, with 15 bases in between. CDR3 DNA: TGCAGTGCTTTGAGGCAGCCAGGTTCCTACGAGCAGTACTTC. Translating gives CSALRQPGSYEQYF.

This clonotype was seen more than once but under ten times. V gene TRBV20-1 combines with J gene TRBJ2-3; D is uncertain. CDR1 and CDR2 (germline): DFQATT, SNEGSKA (reference sequence). V was clipped by 0 bases and J by 5 bases, with 12 bases between them. The CDR3 extends over 14 amino acids. CDR3 sequence (DNA): TGCAGTGCTAGAGATATGCGGTGGATAGATACGCAGTATTTT. Protein sequence: CSARDMRWIDTQYF.

The rearrangement uses TRBV20-1 and TRBJ2-1; D is possibly TRBD2 (5 bases). Germline V lookup: CDR1 DFQATT, CDR2 SNEGSKA (reference sequence). V lost 4 bases, J lost 2 bases, and 15 bases lay in between. This CDR3 region has 15 residues. The DNA of the CDR3 is TGCAGTGCTATGTCAAAGCGGTCACCCTACAATGAGCAGTTCTTC. Its protein product is CSAMSKRSPYNEQFF.

This chain links TRBV24-1 with TRBJ2-1; 11 bases line up with TRBD1. This CDR3 comprises 21 residues. The junction had 13 bases not matched to a gene; V was cut back by 1 base and J by 0 bases. Germline values: CDR1 KGHDR, CDR2 SFDVKD. CDR3 sequence: CATSDFKGTGGPSGSYNEQFF. In DNA, the CDR3 is TGTGCCACCAGTGATTTCAAAGGGACAGGGGGACCTTCTGGCTCCTACAATGAGCAGTTCTTC.

This rearrangement joins TRBV6-6 to TRBJ2-7, with 9 bases that match TRBD1. Germline loops: CDR1 MNHNY, CDR2 SVGAGI (reference sequence). The CDR3 runs 17 residues. After removal of 0 bases from V and 1 base from J, the junction contained 7 bases not matched to a gene. CDR3 nucleotides: TGTGCCAGCAGTTACTCGGGGGACAGGGTGGGGTCCTACGAGCAGTACTTC. It yields the protein CASSYSGDRVGSYEQYF.

This chain connects TRBV12-3 or TRBV12-4 to TRBJ1-5; D may be TRBD1 (5 bases). CDR3 length: 14 amino acids. V was shortened by 6 bases and J by 0 bases, with 9 bases between the two germline ends. This CDR3 is CASSRDGSNQPQHF. As DNA, the CDR3 is TGTGCCAGCAGCCGGGACGGTAGCAATCAGCCCCAGCATTTT.

By sample share, this clonotype is medium-sized. This sequence joins TRBV7-3 and TRBJ2-7; D could derive from TRBD1 or TRBD2 (7 bases each). There are 14 residues in the CDR3. Trimming took off 4 bases at V and 3 bases at J, with 13 bases between the two ends. Germline V CDR1 and CDR2: SGHTA, FQGTGA. Here the CDR3 DNA reads TGTGCCAGCAGCTCTCAGGGGGGGGGCTACGAGCAGTACTTC. Residues: CASSSQGGGYEQYF.

This rearrangement joins TRBV7-9 to TRBJ1-3, with D perhaps TRBD1 (5 bases). The V and J ends lost 1 base and 8 bases respectively, with 18 bases between them. CDR1 and CDR2 (germline): SEHNR, FQNEAQ (reference sequence). The length of the CDR3 is 16 residues. This CDR3 reads CASSLGGGVHGYTIYF. CDR3 coding DNA: TGTGCCAGCAGCTTAGGGGGAGGGGTGCATGGCTACACCATATATTTT.

CDR3 nucleotide sequence: TGTGCCAGCAGCTTAGAAGCAGGGGAGGACATTCAGTACTTC. Translation gives CASSLEAGEDIQYF. V usage is TRBV7-9 and J usage is TRBJ2-4, with D perhaps assigned TRBD1 or TRBD2 (6 bases each). The V end lost 1 base, the J end lost 8 bases, and 12 bases lay between the germline ends. The CDR3 consists of 14 residues. Germline V gene data show CDR1 as SEHNR and CDR2 as FQNEAQ (reference sequence).

This clonotype appeared a few times. The chain carries TRBV20-1 and TRBJ2-1, with 11 positions matching TRBD2. V lost 5 bases, J lost 5 bases, and 2 bases stayed unmatched. The CDR3 covers 13 residues. Germline CDR1 is DFQATT and CDR2 is SNEGSKA (reference sequence). CDR3 in amino acids: CSAVAGGNNEQFF. Written as DNA, the CDR3 is TGCAGTGCTGTAGCGGGAGGGAACAATGAGCAGTTCTTC.

In DNA form, the CDR3 reads TGCAGTGCTAGGTTTGGCGGGAGCACCCAGGGGACCCAGTACTTC. It encodes CSARFGGSTQGTQYF. This chain joins TRBV20-1 and TRBJ2-5; TRBD2 matches 7 bases. V shed 3 bases, J shed 7 bases, and the junction held 14 bases outside the gene matches. Per the germline V gene, CDR1 is DFQATT and CDR2 is SNEGSKA (reference sequence). This CDR3 spans 15 amino acids.

This clonotype was detected ten times or more. In DNA, the CDR3 is TGTGCCAGCAGCCAAGGCGCCTGGGGCACCGGGGAGCTGTTTTTT. Residues: CASSQGAWGTGELFF. The chain has TRBV7-2 and TRBJ2-2; no clear D gene. The germline V and J ends were trimmed by 5 bases and 4 bases, with 14 bases remaining between them. This CDR3 has 15 amino acids. Germline CDR1 SGHTA, CDR2 FQGNSA.

The chain combines TRBV20-1 with TRBJ2-2; D is undetermined. Between the trimmed V and J ends, which lost 1 base and 1 base, there was a span of 10 bases. Germline values: CDR1 DFQATT, CDR2 SNEGSKA (reference sequence). The CDR3 runs to 15 residues. The CDR3 region is CSARAVDGNTGELFF. DNA for the CDR3: TGCAGTGCTAGAGCTGTTGACGGGAACACCGGGGAGCTGTTTTTT.

A few counts support this clonotype. CDR3 coding DNA: TGCAGTGCTAGACCCCCTTCTCACGAGCAGTACTTC. Its protein product is CSARPPSHEQYF. The chain recombines TRBV20-1 with TRBJ2-7; D is uncertain. The germline V and J ends were trimmed by 2 bases and 5 bases, with 10 bases remaining between them. The germline CDR1 and CDR2 sequences are DFQATT and SNEGSKA (reference sequence). The CDR3 has 12 residues.

The chain employs TRBV14 and TRBJ1-1, with TRBD1 matching over 7 bases. This CDR3 has 16 residues. Unmatched junction bases numbered 7, after V lost 3 bases and J lost 0 bases. Germline CDR1 is SGHDN and CDR2 is FVKESK. CDR3 DNA sequence: TGTGCCAGCAGCCATTGGGACAGAAGCATGAACACTGAAGCTTTCTTT. Protein: CASSHWDRSMNTEAFF.

The chain employs TRBV11-3 and TRBJ2-1; D is perhaps TRBD1 or TRBD2 (5 bases each). CDR1 and CDR2 (germline): SGHNT, YENEEA. V dropped 3 bases and J dropped 0 bases, with 9 bases sitting between them. The CDR3 length is 15 residues. The CDR3 sequence is CASSFWGSSYNEQFF. CDR3 nucleotides: TGTGCCAGCAGCTTTTGGGGGAGCTCCTACAATGAGCAGTTCTTC.

The table lists this clonotype with a few counts. The J gene is TRBJ2-3, the V gene TRBV24-1; a weak D match, TRBD2 (6 bases). The CDR3 sequence is 18 residues long. The germline V gene encodes CDR1 KGHDR and CDR2 SFDVKD. Trimming pared 1 base from V and 3 bases from J, leaving 19 bases between. The CDR3 sequence is CATSDFRRDLNWTDTQYF. CDR3 nucleotides: TGTGCCACCAGTGATTTCCGCCGGGACTTGAACTGGACAGATACGCAGTATTTT.